The 13 T cell receptor beta chains listed next were all sequenced from one sample in a study of shared clonotypes between healthy human individuals. Assay: immunoSEQ multiplex PCR; the TCRdb copy retains only in-frame clones and omits some. The sample yields about 2.2 million clones, 90% to 95% seen once. CD45RO-negative, CCR7-selected cells formed the naive CD8 fraction, which excluded terminally differentiated effector memory CD45RA+ cells. Sequenced: naive CD8+ T cells from PBMCs. The receptor source for this set is a young man in good health. Some clones in this sample may be carry-over from other donors' samples.

CDR3 sequence: CASSQDLGLAGDYEQYF. CDR3 nucleotide sequence: TGCGCCAGCAGCCAAGATCTAGGCCTAGCGGGAGACTACGAGCAGTACTTC. The chain uses TRBV4-1 and TRBJ2-7; TRBD2 matches 10 bases. CDR3 length: 17 residues. Losses at the gene ends were 0 bases for V and 3 bases for J; bases not matched to a gene: 8. Per germline, CDR1 MGHRA and CDR2 YSYEKL.

The chain has TRBV6-6 and TRBJ2-1, with 8 bases aligning to TRBD2. CDR1 MNHNY and CDR2 SVGAGI come from the germline V gene (reference sequence). V lost 6 bases to trimming and J lost 3 bases; unmatched junction nucleotides: 10. The CDR3 contains 16 residues. This chain's CDR3 is CASSPVASGLYNEQFF. In nucleotides, the CDR3 is TGTGCCAGCAGCCCCGTCGCTAGCGGGCTCTACAATGAGCAGTTCTTC.

Points on this clone: The same CDR3 also results from other DNA sequences found in this sample. This chain links TRBV9 with TRBJ2-1; D gene unclear. V lost 3 bases and J lost 0, with 7 bases in between. The CDR3 length is 14 residues. Germline V lookup: CDR1 SGDLS, CDR2 YYNGEE. The CDR3 nucleotides are TGTGCCAGCAGCGGACCCAGCTCCTACAATGAGCAGTTCTTC. It translates to CASSGPSSYNEQFF.

The genes are TRBV27 and TRBJ2-2; D uncertain. The V and J ends lost 6 bases and 4 bases respectively, with 9 bases between them. In germline, CDR1 is MNHEY, CDR2 SMNVEV (reference sequence). The CDR3 has 13 amino acids. For the CDR3, the DNA is TGTGCCAGCAGAGGCAGCTTCACCGGGGAGCTGTTTTTT. Amino acids: CASRGSFTGELFF.

The V gene is TRBV6-5, the J gene TRBJ2-7; tentative D call: TRBD1 (5 bases). Trimming took off 4 bases at V and 0 bases at J, with 10 bases between the two ends. CDR1 and CDR2 from the germline V gene are MNHEY and SVGAGI. This CDR3 region has 14 residues. CDR3: CASSWGRVSYEQYF. The CDR3 DNA sequence: TGTGCCAGCAGTTGGGGCAGGGTCTCCTACGAGCAGTACTTC.

V is TRBV27 and J is TRBJ2-5; TRBD1 might be the D (6 bases). The V end lost 10 bases, the J end lost 0 bases, and 12 bases lay between the germline ends. The CDR3 has 13 amino acids. Germline CDR1 and CDR2: MNHEY and SMNVEV (reference sequence). In DNA, the CDR3 is TGTGCCACCCGGGACACCAACCAAGAGACCCAGTACTTC. It encodes CATRDTNQETQYF.

This clone is a singleton in its sample. The rearrangement joins TRBV19 to TRBJ1-2; TRBD1 might be the D (5 bases). Trimming took 3 bases from V and 6 from J, leaving 11 bases between them. Looked up from germline, CDR1 is LNHDA and CDR2 is SQIVND (reference sequence). CDR3 length: 13 amino acids. CDR3 bases: TGTGCCAGTAGTATTGCAGGGAAGGATGGCTACACCTTC. It encodes CASSIAGKDGYTF.

The V gene is TRBV9, the J gene TRBJ1-2; D possibly corresponds to TRBD1 (5 bases). Trimming left V 2 bases short and J 8 bases short, with 22 bases between. The CDR3 has 16 amino acids. Per the germline V gene, CDR1 is SGDLS and CDR2 is YYNGEE. The chain's CDR3 is CASSVGAGQYPWGYTF. DNA for the CDR3: TGTGCCAGCAGCGTTGGGGCCGGCCAGTACCCTTGGGGCTACACCTTC.

The V and J genes are TRBV9 and TRBJ2-1, with 8 bases identical to TRBD2. CDR3 length equals 16 residues. CDR1 and CDR2 from the germline V gene are SGDLS and YYNGEE. V lost 4 bases, J lost 2 bases, and 8 bases stayed unmatched. CDR3 region: CASSPRRLATYNEQFF. For the CDR3, the DNA is TGTGCCAGCAGCCCCCGGCGACTAGCGACCTACAATGAGCAGTTCTTC.

The gene calls are TRBV21-1 and TRBJ1-1; TRBD1, as called in the table, went unchecked against the DNA. TRBV21-1 is flagged as a pseudogene. This CDR3 spans 14 amino acids. CDR3 DNA sequence: TGTGCCAGCAGCCCCCGCCGCAGGGTCGCTGAAGCTTTCTTT. Translated: CASSPRRRVAEAFF.

V usage is TRBV9 and J usage is TRBJ2-2, with D possibly called TRBD1 or TRBD2 (5 bases each). The germline V and J ends were trimmed by 3 bases and 7 bases, with 10 bases remaining between them. Germline CDR1 reads SGDLS; CDR2 reads YYNGEE. This CDR3 region has 13 residues. The CDR3 nucleotides read TGTGCCAGCAGCGGGAGAGGGGACGGGGAGCTGTTTTTT. It translates to CASSGRGDGELFF. The full variable domain, rest sourced from reference TRBV9 and TRBJ2-2, is DSGVTQTPKHLITATGQRVTLRCSPRSGDLSVYWYQQSLDQGLQFLIQYYNGEERAKGNILERFSAQQFPDLHSELNLSSLELGDSALYFCASSGRGDGELFFGEGSRLTVL.

The chain employs TRBV11-2 and TRBJ1-2, with TRBD1 as a possible D gene (5 bases). This CDR3 spans 16 amino acids. In germline, CDR1 is SGHAT, CDR2 FQNNGV. V was trimmed by 4 bases and J by 0 bases, leaving 15 bases between them. CDR3 amino acids: CASSSDPTEPNYGYTF. The CDR3 coding sequence is TGTGCCAGCAGCTCAGACCCGACAGAACCTAACTATGGCTACACCTTC.

V usage is TRBV9 and J usage is TRBJ2-7; D perhaps matches TRBD2 (6 bases). The CDR3 loop spans 14 amino acids. CDR1 is SGDLS and CDR2 is YYNGEE in the germline V gene. V dropped 3 bases and J dropped 5 bases, with 15 bases sitting between them. CDR3 sequence: CASSGRDSLDEQYF. The CDR3 DNA sequence: TGTGCCAGCAGCGGCCGGGACTCCCTGGACGAGCAGTACTTC.